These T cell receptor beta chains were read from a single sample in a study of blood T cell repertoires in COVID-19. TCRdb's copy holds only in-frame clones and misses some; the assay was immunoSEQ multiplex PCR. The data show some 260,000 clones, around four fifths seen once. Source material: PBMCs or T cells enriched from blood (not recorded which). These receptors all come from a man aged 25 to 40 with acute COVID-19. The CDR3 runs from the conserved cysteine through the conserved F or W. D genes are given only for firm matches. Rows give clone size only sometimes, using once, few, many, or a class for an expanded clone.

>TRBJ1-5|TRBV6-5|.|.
CAAAGGRSQPQHF
TGTGCCGCAGCGGGAGGGCGGAGTCAGCCCCAGCATTTT
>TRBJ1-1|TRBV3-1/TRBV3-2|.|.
CASSPGLLSGTEAFF
TGTGCCAGCAGCCCAGGTCTTTTATCGGGAACTGAAGCTTTCTTT
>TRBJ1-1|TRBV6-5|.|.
CASSTRDRNTEAFF
TGTGCCAGCAGTACTCGTGACAGGAACACTGAAGCTTTCTTT
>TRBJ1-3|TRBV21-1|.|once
CASTLEVGDSGNTIYF
TGTGCCAGCACATTAGAAGTAGGGGATTCTGGAAACACCATATATTTT
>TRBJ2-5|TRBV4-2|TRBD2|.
CASSQDNGGTETQYF
TGTGCCAGCAGCCAAGATAACGGGGGGACAGAGACCCAGTACTTC
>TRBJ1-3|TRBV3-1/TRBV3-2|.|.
CASSHVGSRGTSSGNTIYF
TGTGCCAGCAGCCACGTTGGATCAAGGGGGACCAGCTCTGGAAACACCATATATTTT
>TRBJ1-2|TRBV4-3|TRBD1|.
CASSQDQGGSNGYTF
TGCGCCAGCAGCCAAGATCAGGGGGGAAGCAATGGCTACACCTTC
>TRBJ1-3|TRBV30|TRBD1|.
CAWGTGTISGNTIYF
TGTGCCTGGGGGACAGGGACGATTTCTGGAAACACCATATATTTT
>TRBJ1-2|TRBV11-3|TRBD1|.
CASSLDRTGAGYTF
TGTGCCAGCAGCTTAGATCGGACAGGGGCTGGCTACACCTTC
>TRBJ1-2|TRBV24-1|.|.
CATSDSGRAYGYTF
TGTGCCACCAGTGACTCGGGCAGGGCATATGGCTACACCTTC
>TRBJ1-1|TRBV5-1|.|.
CASSLSNRSSF
TGCGCCAGCAGCTTGTCCAACAGGTCAAGTTTT
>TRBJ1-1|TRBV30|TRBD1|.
CAWSFDRGIVMGAFF
TGTGCCTGGAGTTTTGACAGGGGGATAGTTATGGGGGCTTTCTTT
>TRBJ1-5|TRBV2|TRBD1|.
CASSGTGGSGNQPQHF
TGTGCCAGCAGTGGGACAGGGGGCTCGGGCAATCAGCCCCAGCATTTT
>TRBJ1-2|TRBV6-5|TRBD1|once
CASRSGGTDNGYTF
TGTGCCAGCAGATCAGGCGGGACAGACAATGGCTACACCTTC
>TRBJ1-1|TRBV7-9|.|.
CASSPQPNRDEAFF
TGTGCCAGCAGCCCACAACCGAACAGGGATGAAGCTTTCTTT
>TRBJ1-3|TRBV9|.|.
CASSVALASSGNTIYF
TGTGCCAGCAGCGTAGCGTTAGCGAGCTCTGGAAACACCATATATTTT
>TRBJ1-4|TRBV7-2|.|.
CASTKNGGVFGKLFF
TGTGCCAGCACTAAAAATGGGGGGGTGTTCGGAAAACTGTTTTTT
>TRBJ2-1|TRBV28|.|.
CASSLLSPIYNEQFF
TGTGCCAGCAGCCTTCTATCTCCCATTTACAATGAGCAGTTCTTC
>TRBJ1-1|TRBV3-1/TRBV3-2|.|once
CASSQGQKSGKAFF
TGTGCCAGCAGCCAAGGACAGAAATCGGGTAAAGCTTTCTTT
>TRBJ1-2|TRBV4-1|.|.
CASSQESGNYGYTF
TGCGCCAGCAGCCAAGAAAGCGGTAACTATGGCTACACCTTC
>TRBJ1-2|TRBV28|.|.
CASSTPGYGYTF
TGTGCCAGCAGTACCCCAGGGTATGGCTACACCTTC
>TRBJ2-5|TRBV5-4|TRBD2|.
CASSSGLAGALRSETQYF
TGTGCCAGCAGCTCCGGACTAGCGGGGGCCCTCAGGTCAGAGACCCAGTACTTC
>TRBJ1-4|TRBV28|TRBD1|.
CASSSQGAPNEKLFF
TGTGCCAGCAGTTCACAGGGGGCACCTAATGAAAAACTGTTTTTT
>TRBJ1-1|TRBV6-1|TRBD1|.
CASSETGLWGNTEAFF
TGTGCCAGCAGTGAGACAGGGTTGTGGGGGAACACTGAAGCTTTCTTT
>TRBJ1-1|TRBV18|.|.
CASSPPRSTEAFF
TGTGCCAGCTCACCCCCGAGAAGCACTGAAGCTTTCTTT